Shown below are 22 T cell receptor beta chains from a single sample sequenced in a study of T cells after yellow fever vaccination. TCRdb itself ran the 5' RACE reads through MiXCR, one entry per CDR3 protein. The sample lists roughly 310,000 distinct CDR3 sequences, 8.7% occurring once. Sample: PBMCs, taken on the day of the first yellow fever vaccination. These TCRs come from a man aged 18 to 29 who received the YFV17D yellow fever vaccine.

V is TRBV10-2 and J is TRBJ2-2; 9 bases line up with TRBD1. The trim removed 10 bases at V and 4 bases at J, leaving 7 bases unmatched. CDR1 is WSHSY and CDR2 is SAAADI in the germline V gene. The CDR3 is 14 amino acids. The CDR3 sequence: CATRGTGSTGELFF. DNA of the CDR3: TGCGCCACCAGGGGGACAGGGTCCACCGGGGAGCTGTTTTTT.

This clonotype was recorded a few times. The chain employs TRBV11-2 and TRBJ2-1, with D perhaps matching TRBD1 (6 bases). Germline V CDR1 and CDR2: SGHAT, FQNNGV. This CDR3 is 13 amino acids long. Trimming took off 3 bases at V and 8 bases at J, with 11 bases between the two ends. CDR3 sequence reads: CASSFYRAHEQFF. In DNA, the CDR3 is TGTGCCAGCAGCTTCTACAGGGCCCATGAGCAGTTCTTC. Full variable domain (rest looked up from reference TRBV11-2 and TRBJ2-1): EAGVAQSPRYKIIEKRQSVAFWCNPISGHATLYWYQQILGQGPKLLIQFQNNGVVDDSQLPKDRFSAERLKGVDSTLKIQPAKLEDSAVYLCASSFYRAHEQFFGPGTRLTVL.

This clonotype was counted a few times. The V call is TRBV4-1, the J call TRBJ1-2; TRBD1 matches at 7 bases. Germline CDR1 is MGHRA and CDR2 is YSYEKL. Trimming took 2 bases from V and 4 from J; bases not matched to a gene: 10. This CDR3 has 16 amino acids. CDR3 amino acids: CASSQTDGDSLYGYTF. The CDR3 nucleotides read TGCGCCAGCAGCCAAACAGACGGGGACAGCCTCTATGGCTACACCTTC.

J is TRBJ1-6 and V is TRBV4-1; D gene unclear. V lost 1 base, J lost 9 bases, and 16 bases lay in between. Germline-derived CDR1 and CDR2 are MGHRA and YSYEKL. CDR3 length: 16 residues. The DNA of the CDR3 is TGCGCCAGCAGCCAAGGTCCCAACAGTCCCGGTTCACCCCTCCACTTT. Its translation: CASSQGPNSPGSPLHF.

The chain has TRBV5-1 and TRBJ2-1; D perhaps matches TRBD1 (5 bases). The CDR3 length is 12 residues. Trimming removed 7 bases at V and 8 bases at J, with 13 bases between. Per the germline V gene, CDR1 is SGHRS and CDR2 is YFSETQ. The CDR3 nucleotides read TGCGCCAGCGGTCGTGGACAAGATGAGCAGTTCTTC. The encoded protein is CASGRGQDEQFF. Full variable domain (outside the CDR3, taken from reference TRBV5-1 and TRBJ2-1): KAGVTQTPRYLIKTRGQQVTLSCSPISGHRSVSWYQQTPGQGLQFLFEYFSETQRNKGNFPGRFSGRQFSNSRSEMNVSTLELGDSALYLCASGRGQDEQFFGPGTRLTVL.

This clonotype was recorded at least ten times. This chain joins TRBV4-3 and TRBJ2-3, with TRBD1 identical over 7 bases. This CDR3 spans 16 amino acids. V shed 0 bases and J 2 bases; nucleotides not matched to a gene: 5. Germline CDR1 and CDR2: LGHNA and YSLEER. CDR3: CASSQDRGRHTDTQYF. The CDR3, as DNA: TGCGCCAGCAGCCAAGACAGGGGGAGACACACAGATACGCAGTATTTT.

V is TRBV28 and J is TRBJ2-5; a possible D gene is TRBD1 (5 bases). V shed 5 bases and J shed 3 bases, with 10 bases lying between them. This CDR3 region has 13 residues. Per the germline V gene, CDR1 is MDHEN and CDR2 is SYDVKM. The CDR3 DNA follows: TGTGCCAGCAGTCGGAAGACAGAAGAGACCCAGTACTTC. It encodes CASSRKTEETQYF.

This sequence joins TRBV6-1 and TRBJ2-7; D ambiguous. The CDR3 loop spans 13 amino acids. Looked up from germline, CDR1 is MNHNS and CDR2 is SASEGT. The CDR3 DNA is TGTGCCAGCAGCGAAGCCTTAGACTACGAGCAGTACGTC. It translates to CASSEALDYEQYV.

This clonotype was seen repeatedly, ten times or more. V gene TRBV7-9 combines with J gene TRBJ2-7, with TRBD1 identical over 10 bases. Trimming took 5 bases from V and 1 from J; bases not matched to a gene: 2. This CDR3 region has 14 residues. Germline V gene lookup returns CDR1 SEHNR and CDR2 FQNEAQ (reference sequence). The CDR3 here is CASSRTGGSYEQYV. The CDR3 DNA reads TGTGCCAGCAGCCGGACAGGGGGATCCTACGAGCAGTACGTC.

The chain carries TRBV4-2 and TRBJ1-6, with D possibly TRBD1 on 5 matching bases. The CDR3 spans 16 residues. Trimming cost V 0 bases and J 10 bases, with 16 bases left between them. Per germline, CDR1 LGHNA and CDR2 YNFKEQ. Written as DNA, the CDR3 is TGTGCCAGCAGCCAAGATCAGGGACTCGAAACGTCACCCCTCCACTTT. Protein product: CASSQDQGLETSPLHF.

This clonotype was counted ten times or more. The V and J genes are TRBV4-1 and TRBJ2-3; the D gene is possibly TRBD2 (6 bases). Germline CDR1 reads MGHRA; CDR2 reads YSYEKL. The CDR3 runs to 17 residues. The ends were cut back, 6 bases at V and 2 bases at J, with 21 bases in the middle. The CDR3 protein is CASSKQMTGLDTDTQYF. The CDR3 DNA reads TGCGCCAGCAGTAAACAAATGACGGGACTTGACACAGATACGCAGTATTTT.

The CDR3 here is CASSPKKRGRSYEQYF. CDR3 coding DNA: TGTGCCAGCAGCCCTAAGAAGCGGGGGCGGTCCTACGAGCAGTACTTC. This chain joins TRBV7-9 and TRBJ2-7, with 8 bases fitting TRBD2. J was trimmed by 1 base and V by 5 bases; bases with no gene match: 10. The CDR3 is 16 amino acids. Germline CDR1 reads SEHNR; CDR2 reads FQNEAQ (reference sequence). The full variable domain, completed using reference TRBV7-9 and TRBJ2-7, is DTGVSQNPRHKITKRGQNVTFRCDPISEHNRLYWYRQTLGQGPEFLTYFQNEAQLEKSRLLSDRFSAERPKGSFSTLEIQRTEQGDSAMYLCASSPKKRGRSYEQYFGPGTRLTVT.

This clonotype was seen only a few times. The chain couples TRBV6-5 to TRBJ1-6; D uncertain. V lost 3 bases and J 8 bases, leaving 8 bases between the germline ends. This CDR3 is 13 amino acids long. The V gene's germline CDR1 is MNHEY and CDR2 SVGAGI. The CDR3 coding sequence is TGTGCCAGCAGTTATGGTCCTGATTCACCCCTCCACTTT. Translated: CASSYGPDSPLHF.

The chain is built from TRBV4-3 and TRBJ1-4, with no clear D. From germline, CDR1 is LGHNA and CDR2 YSLEER. This CDR3 contains 16 residues. The ends were cut back, 4 bases at V and 0 bases at J, with 12 bases in the middle. CDR3 amino acids: CASSRFATATNEKLFF. The CDR3 DNA reads as TGCGCCAGCAGCCGATTCGCCACTGCAACTAATGAAAAACTGTTTTTT.

The sample holds many counts of this clonotype. The chain joins TRBV5-1 to TRBJ2-1; D may be TRBD2 (6 bases). Germline V gene sequence: CDR1 SGHRS, CDR2 YFSETQ. Trimming cost V 4 bases and J 9 bases, with 14 bases left between them. The CDR3 covers 13 residues. The CDR3 loop reads CASSPREDSEQFF. The DNA of the CDR3 is TGCGCCAGCAGCCCGCGGGAAGACAGTGAGCAGTTCTTC.

This clonotype was recorded a few times. The chain carries TRBV14 and TRBJ1-2; a possible D gene is TRBD1 (5 bases). CDR3 size: 15 residues. The germline CDR1 and CDR2 sequences are SGHDN and FVKESK. V was pared by 0 bases and J by 6 bases, with 14 bases between. The CDR3 protein is CASSQDGVGHDGYTF. Here the CDR3 DNA reads TGTGCCAGCAGCCAAGACGGGGTGGGGCACGATGGCTACACCTTC.

On this clonotype: Its ends do not fully match the called genes, so a read error is possible. The J gene is TRBJ2-1, the V gene TRBV10-1; 9 bases map to TRBD1. The CDR3 length is 13 residues. Germline V gives CDR1 WNHNN, CDR2 SYGVQD (reference sequence). CDR3 loop: CASSASGTGRKDF. In DNA form, the CDR3 reads TGCGCCAGCAGTGCGAGTGGGACAGGGAGAAAGGACTTC.

The chain uses TRBV6-1 and TRBJ1-4, with a tentative D call TRBD1 (5 bases). CDR3 length: 15 residues. Germline CDR1 reads MNHNS; CDR2 reads SASEGT. The germline V and J ends were trimmed by 6 bases and 6 bases, with 17 bases remaining between them. This chain's CDR3 is CASSGGSWWDEKLFF. The CDR3 region has the DNA TGTGCCAGCAGCGGGGGAAGCTGGTGGGATGAAAAACTGTTTTTT.

This clonotype was seen ten or more times. The chain combines TRBV7-2 with TRBJ2-7; a weak D match, TRBD2 (5 bases). Trimming took 5 bases from V and 2 from J, leaving 13 bases between them. The CDR3 totals 14 residues. Germline CDR1 reads SGHTA; CDR2 reads FQGNSA. The CDR3 here is CASSTSLGAYEQYF. CDR3 nucleotides: TGTGCCAGCAGCACATCACTAGGAGCCTACGAGCAGTACTTC.

This clonotype appeared a few times. The genes are TRBV4-3 and TRBJ1-6; D may be TRBD1 (5 bases). V was pared by 5 bases and J by 5 bases, with 16 bases between. Germline V lookup: CDR1 LGHNA, CDR2 YSLEER. The CDR3 has 16 amino acids. CDR3 bases: TGCGCCAGCAGCACCGCCCGACAGATTAATAATTCACCCCTCCACTTT. Residues: CASSTARQINNSPLHF.

The V call is TRBV30, the J call TRBJ1-1; D is possibly TRBD1 (6 bases). The V gene lost 4 bases and the J gene lost 10 bases, with 13 bases spanning the gap. The germline gives CDR1 GTSNPN, CDR2 SVGIG (reference sequence). This CDR3 is built from 11 residues. The CDR3 DNA reads TGTGCCTGGAACCAGGGAGGGGGAGCTTTCTTT. Encoded protein: CAWNQGGGAFF.

The table lists this clonotype with a few counts. The genes are TRBV6-1 and TRBJ2-1; possibly TRBD2 for D (6 bases). The length of the CDR3 is 13 residues. CDR1 is MNHNS and CDR2 is SASEGT in the germline V gene. V lost 4 bases and J lost 5, with 9 bases in between. The CDR3 loop reads CASSVGGNNEQFF. The CDR3 DNA sequence: TGTGCCAGCAGTGTCGGGGGTAACAATGAGCAGTTCTTC.